This passage covers 30 T cell receptor beta chains from one sample sequenced in a study of regulatory T cells in long-lasting Graves disease. Time point noted: persistent/refractory GD, antithyroid drugs over 5 years with positive TRAb. Researchers made the TCR library from RNA that was extracted from PBMCs. Relying on iRepertoire HTBI primers and Arm-PCR of CDR3 regions, the team built TCR beta libraries. TCRdb passed the multiplex PCR reads through MiXCR, listing each CDR3 protein once. The table has hundreds of thousands of distinct CDR3 sequences, roughly 21% seen once. The specimen was peripheral blood mononuclear cells (PBMCs), collected when the disease was refractory, from a patient treated with antithyroid drugs. Every receptor here comes from a female donor with Graves disease.

The CDR3 region is CASSAMGQVPRTDTQYF. The CDR3 DNA is TGTGCCAGCAGTGCCATGGGACAGGTCCCTCGCACAGATACGCAGTATTTT. The chain recombines TRBV6-1 with TRBJ2-3, with TRBD1 identical over 8 bases. Germline CDR1 MNHNS, CDR2 SASEGT. J was trimmed by 1 base and V by 4 bases; bases with no gene match: 10. The CDR3 extends over 17 amino acids.

This chain joins TRBV11-2 and TRBJ2-3; D unclear. Trimming shortened V by 1 base and J by 6 bases, and 29 bases separated the two germline ends. The CDR3 extends over 20 amino acids. Per germline, CDR1 SGHAT and CDR2 FQNNGV. CDR3: CASSLGSLWDGVLLSDTQYF. CDR3 sequence (DNA): TGTGCCAGCAGCTTAGGATCCCTTTGGGATGGGGTACTCCTATCCGATACGCAGTATTTT.

There are a few counts of this clonotype. The J gene is TRBJ1-1, the V gene TRBV2; a possible D gene is TRBD1 (5 bases). The CDR3 consists of 13 residues. From germline, CDR1 is SNHLY and CDR2 FYNNEI. Trimming took 6 bases from V and 6 from J, leaving 14 bases between them. CDR3 in DNA: TGTGCCAGCAGACAAATAGGGACGCCTGAAGCTTTCTTT. The encoded protein is CASRQIGTPEAFF. Supplemented by reference TRBV2 and TRBJ1-1, the full variable domain reads EPEVTQTPSHQVTQMGQEVILRCVPISNHLYFYWYRQILGQKVEFLVSFYNNEISEKSEIFDDQFSVERPDGSNFTLKIRSTKLEDSAMYFCASRQIGTPEAFFGQGTRLTVV.

The chain is built from TRBV4-2 and TRBJ2-7; D gene ambiguous. Trimming removed 1 base at V and 0 bases at J, with 13 bases between. This CDR3 has 16 residues. Germline loops: CDR1 LGHNA, CDR2 YNFKEQ. The CDR3 DNA reads TGTGCCAGCAGCCAAGTGAACGGAGCCGTCTCCTACGAGCAGTACTTC. This sequence encodes CASSQVNGAVSYEQYF.

This clonotype came up a few times. The chain employs TRBV27 and TRBJ2-5; 8 bases fit TRBD2. CDR3 length: 16 amino acids. CDR1 and CDR2 (germline): MNHEY, SMNVEV (reference sequence). Trimming at V came to 5 bases and at J to 2 bases, leaving 10 bases not matched to a gene. CDR3 sequence reads: CASSGPGLGNQETQYF. The CDR3, as DNA: TGTGCCAGCAGTGGACCGGGACTAGGGAATCAAGAGACCCAGTACTTC.

This clonotype was counted a few times. The chain uses TRBV9 and TRBJ1-6; D call uncertain. Germline CDR1 and CDR2: SGDLS and YYNGEE. Trimming shortened V by 4 bases and J by 0 bases, and 14 bases separated the two germline ends. The CDR3 sequence is 17 residues long. CDR3 sequence reads: CASSRRDPSSYNSPLHF. The CDR3 DNA sequence: TGTGCCAGCAGCCGTAGAGATCCGAGCTCCTATAATTCACCCCTCCACTTT.

This clonotype was counted many times. The chain carries TRBV12-3 or TRBV12-4 and TRBJ1-2; D uncertain. The CDR3 contains 13 residues. Trimming removed 2 bases from V and 4 bases from J, with 8 bases in between. The CDR3 sequence: CASSLLSGYGYTF. The DNA for the CDR3 is TGTGCCAGCAGTTTACTTTCAGGCTATGGCTACACCTTC.

The table lists this clonotype with a few counts. A much larger clone is a single base away; this may be a read error. The chain combines TRBV28 with TRBJ1-1; D is possibly TRBD1 (5 bases). Between the trimmed V and J ends, which lost 2 bases and 6 bases, there was a span of 16 bases. The CDR3 consists of 15 residues. Looked up from germline, CDR1 is MDHEN and CDR2 is SYDVKM. The CDR3 sequence: CASSLPRDLGAEAFF. For the CDR3, the DNA is TGTGCCAGCAGTTTACCCCGGGACCTGGGGGCTGAAGCTTTCTTT.

The chain has TRBV5-8 and TRBJ1-6; a weak D match, TRBD1 (5 bases). The V end was cut by 4 bases, the J end by 8 bases, with 13 bases between. The CDR3 consists of 14 residues. Germline CDR1 SGHTS, CDR2 YDEGEE. In nucleotides, the CDR3 is TGTGCCAGCAGCCGACGTGGGGGGTATTCACCCCTCCACTTT. It is translated as CASSRRGGYSPLHF.

This clonotype was picked up many times. The gene calls are TRBV2 and TRBJ2-2, with D perhaps matching TRBD1 (6 bases). V lost 11 bases and J 2 bases, leaving 12 bases between the germline ends. Per germline, CDR1 SNHLY and CDR2 FYNNEI. This CDR3 is 13 amino acids long. The CDR3 nucleotides read TGTGCCGGAAACAGGGAAAACACCGGGGAGCTGTTTTTT. This codes for CAGNRENTGELFF. The entire variable domain, with the rest obtained from reference TRBV2 and TRBJ2-2, is as follows: EPEVTQTPSHQVTQMGQEVILRCVPISNHLYFYWYRQILGQKVEFLVSFYNNEISEKSEIFDDQFSVERPDGSNFTLKIRSTKLEDSAMYFCAGNRENTGELFFGEGSRLTVL.

This clonotype turned up a few times. This rearrangement joins TRBV5-1 to TRBJ1-2, with a possible D match to TRBD1 (5 bases). Germline CDR1 SGHRS, CDR2 YFSETQ. The CDR3 has 13 residues. V dropped 3 bases and J dropped 8 bases, with 14 bases sitting between them. In DNA form, the CDR3 reads TGCGCCAGCAGCTCGGACACCCAAGGGGGCTACACCTTC. Protein sequence: CASSSDTQGGYTF.

This clonotype was observed many times. This CDR3 is CASSLLGVQETQYF. The CDR3 DNA is TGTGCCAGCAGCTTATTAGGGGTCCAAGAGACCCAGTACTTC. The rearrangement links TRBV11-2 to TRBJ2-5; tentatively, D is TRBD1 (5 bases). CDR1 is SGHAT and CDR2 is FQNNGV in the germline V gene. V was shortened by 2 bases and J by 1 base, with 8 bases between the two germline ends. The CDR3 sequence is 14 residues long.

This clonotype was observed many times. The chain joins TRBV12-3 or TRBV12-4 to TRBJ2-7; TRBD2 agrees at 9 bases. The V gene end was trimmed by 7 bases and the J gene end by 1 base; junction bases not matched to a gene: 11. The CDR3 has 16 residues. The CDR3 sequence is CASTVSGSVVSYEQYF. DNA for the CDR3: TGTGCCAGCACCGTTAGCGGGAGCGTTGTATCCTACGAGCAGTACTTC.

The rearrangement uses TRBV12-3 or TRBV12-4 and TRBJ2-1; D is perhaps TRBD1 (5 bases). This CDR3 contains 14 residues. V was trimmed by 4 bases and J by 8 bases, leaving 15 bases between them. In DNA form, the CDR3 reads TGTGCCAGCAGTTCAGGGTGGAAGGGCGATGAGCAGTTCTTC. Translating gives CASSSGWKGDEQFF.

The chain employs TRBV7-9 and TRBJ1-2; TRBD1 aligns across 9 bases. This CDR3 contains 14 residues. The V segment lost 3 bases and the J segment 8 bases; nucleotides outside the gene matches: 7. Germline V gene sequence: CDR1 SEHNR, CDR2 FQNEAQ (reference sequence). This CDR3 is CASSFGQGMRGYTF. The CDR3 DNA follows: TGTGCCAGCAGCTTCGGACAGGGGATGCGCGGCTACACCTTC.

CDR3 sequence: CAWSRMAGGGGQETQYF. The CDR3, as DNA: TGTGCCTGGAGTCGGATGGCAGGGGGGGGAGGGCAAGAGACCCAGTACTTC. This chain joins TRBV30 and TRBJ2-5; D tentatively fits TRBD1 or TRBD2 (7 bases each). CDR1 and CDR2 (germline): GTSNPN, SVGIG (reference sequence). With 2 bases removed from V and 2 bases from J, the gap between germline ends came to 21 bases. This CDR3 has 17 amino acids.

This clonotype was picked up many times. The CDR3 spells CASSLSLGLTEAFF. CDR3 coding DNA: TGTGCCAGCAGTTTATCTCTGGGTTTAACTGAAGCTTTCTTT. The chain is built from TRBV27 and TRBJ1-1, with D unclear. The germline V gene encodes CDR1 MNHEY and CDR2 SMNVEV (reference sequence). The CDR3 length is 14 residues. Trimming took 0 bases from V and 5 from J, leaving 10 bases between them.

The chain couples TRBV4-1 to TRBJ1-5; a possible D gene is TRBD1 (6 bases). CDR1 is MGHRA, CDR2 YSYEKL, per germline. The CDR3 runs to 17 residues. Trimming removed 0 bases from V and 2 bases from J, with 14 bases in between. The CDR3 spells CASSQEGQYSGNQPQHF. The CDR3 region has the DNA TGCGCCAGCAGCCAAGAAGGACAGTACAGTGGCAATCAGCCCCAGCATTTT.

At least ten counts were recorded for this clonotype. The V call is TRBV28, the J call TRBJ2-7; 8 nucleotides match TRBD2. The CDR3 has 16 residues. CDR1 and CDR2 (germline): MDHEN, SYDVKM. Trimming removed 5 bases from V and 4 bases from J; junction bases left unmatched: 13. CDR3 in amino acids: CASSPPWTSWPYEQYF. CDR3 sequence (DNA): TGTGCCAGCAGTCCTCCGTGGACTAGCTGGCCGTACGAGCAGTACTTC.

This clonotype showed up many times. The V and J genes are TRBV7-2 and TRBJ1-2; D gene unclear. The CDR3 has 14 residues. Germline CDR1 is SGHTA and CDR2 is FQGNSA. Trimming stripped 2 bases from V and 4 bases from J, with 11 bases between. The CDR3 here is CASSLSLSAYGYTF. The CDR3, as DNA: TGTGCCAGCAGCTTATCTCTGTCGGCCTATGGCTACACCTTC.

This clonotype was counted many times. The rearrangement uses TRBV19 and TRBJ1-4, with D possibly being TRBD1 (5 bases). Germline CDR1 is LNHDA and CDR2 is SQIVND (reference sequence). V was trimmed by 6 bases and J by 12 bases, leaving 11 bases between them. CDR3 size: 11 residues. Written as DNA, the CDR3 is TGTGCCAGTAGCCTGAGGGGAGAACTGTTTTTT. It encodes CASSLRGELFF.

The chain links TRBV9 to TRBJ1-2, with a weak D call TRBD1 (5 bases). In germline, CDR1 is SGDLS, CDR2 YYNGEE. The CDR3 contains 12 residues. The V gene lost 5 bases and the J gene lost 7 bases, with 12 bases spanning the gap. The CDR3 loop reads CASSTGPSGYTF. CDR3 DNA sequence: TGTGCCAGCAGTACAGGACCCTCTGGCTACACCTTC.

This clonotype has ten or more counts. The chain employs TRBV30 and TRBJ1-1; D is uncertain. V was trimmed by 2 bases and J by 5 bases, leaving 9 bases between them. The CDR3 totals 12 residues. Germline lookup yields CDR1 GTSNPN and CDR2 SVGIG (reference sequence). CDR3 sequence reads: CAWSPGGTEAFF. CDR3 nucleotides: TGTGCCTGGAGTCCCGGTGGGACTGAAGCTTTCTTT. Supplemented by reference TRBV30 and TRBJ1-1, the full variable domain reads SQTIHQWPATLVQPVGSPLSLECTVEGTSNPNLYWYRQAAGRGLQLLFYSVGIGQISSEVPQNLSASRPQDRQFILSSKKLLLSDSGFYLCAWSPGGTEAFFGQGTRLTVV.

This clonotype was detected only a few times. V usage is TRBV3-1 and J usage is TRBJ2-7; 8 bases align to TRBD1. The trim removed 3 bases at V and 4 bases at J, leaving 5 bases unmatched. Germline lookup yields CDR1 LGHDT and CDR2 YNNKEL (reference sequence). The CDR3 consists of 14 residues. The CDR3: CASSQGQAGYEQYF. The CDR3 coding sequence is TGTGCCAGCAGCCAGGGACAGGCGGGGTACGAGCAGTACTTC.

CDR3 nucleotide sequence: TGCAGTGTTCGGACTAGCCCTGACACCGGGGAGCTGTTTTTT. It encodes CSVRTSPDTGELFF. The chain recombines TRBV20-1 with TRBJ2-2; TRBD2 agrees at 8 bases. Per germline, CDR1 DFQATT and CDR2 SNEGSKA (reference sequence). V shed 7 bases, J shed 3 bases, and the junction held 7 bases outside the gene matches. The length of the CDR3 is 14 residues.

This clonotype was seen a single time. This may stem from a read error, because a much larger clone lies one nucleotide away. The chain has TRBV7-2 and TRBJ1-1; D possibly corresponds to TRBD1 (5 bases). CDR1 SGHTA and CDR2 FQGNSA come from the germline V gene. The CDR3 covers 15 residues. The CDR3 loop is CASSLGLAGRTEASF. The CDR3, as DNA: TGTGCCAGCAGCTTAGGCTTGGCAGGGCGCACTGAAGCTTCCTTT.

In this sample, this clonotype turned up many times. The chain links TRBV19 to TRBJ1-6; D uncertain. The CDR3 length is 14 residues. Germline-derived CDR1 and CDR2 are LNHDA and SQIVND (reference sequence). The V and J ends lost 7 bases and 8 bases respectively, with 15 bases between them. The CDR3 protein is CASKARVEDSPLHF. The CDR3 DNA is TGTGCCAGTAAGGCTCGGGTTGAAGATTCACCCCTCCACTTT.

The V and J genes are TRBV19 and TRBJ2-7; D gene ambiguous. CDR3 length: 16 residues. In germline, CDR1 is LNHDA, CDR2 SQIVND (reference sequence). V gave up 5 bases and J gave up 2 bases, with 19 bases separating them. DNA for the CDR3: TGTGCCAGTAGTTCCGTTTACGGTCCCGGCGCCTACGAGCAGTACTTC. Its translation: CASSSVYGPGAYEQYF.

This clonotype appeared many times. The DNA is omitted, as the CDR3 cannot be located on it reliably, and the CDR3 follows TCRdb's listing. The chain uses TRBV28 and TRBJ2-7. The CDR3 comprises 14 residues, both ends counted. Germline values: CDR1 MDHEN, CDR2 SYDVKM. CDR3 protein: CASSFLADSYEQYF.

This chain connects TRBV7-2 to TRBJ2-7, with 8 bases identical to TRBD2. Germline CDR1 is SGHTA and CDR2 is FQGNSA. The CDR3 runs to 15 residues. The V and J ends lost 3 bases and 2 bases, in that order; junction bases with no gene match: 6. The CDR3 sequence is CASSLDSGVAYEQYF. DNA of the CDR3: TGTGCCAGCAGCTTGGATAGCGGGGTGGCCTACGAGCAGTACTTC.